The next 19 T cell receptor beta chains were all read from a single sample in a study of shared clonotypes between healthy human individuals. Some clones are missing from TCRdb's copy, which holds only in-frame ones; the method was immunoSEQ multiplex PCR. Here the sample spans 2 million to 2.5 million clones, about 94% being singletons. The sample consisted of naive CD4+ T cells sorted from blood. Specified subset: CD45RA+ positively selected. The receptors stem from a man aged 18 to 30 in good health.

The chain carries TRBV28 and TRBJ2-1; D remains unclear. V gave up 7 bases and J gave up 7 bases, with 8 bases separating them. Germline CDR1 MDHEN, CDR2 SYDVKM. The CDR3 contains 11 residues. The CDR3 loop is CASKMGNEQFF. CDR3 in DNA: TGTGCCAGCAAGATGGGGAATGAGCAGTTCTTC.

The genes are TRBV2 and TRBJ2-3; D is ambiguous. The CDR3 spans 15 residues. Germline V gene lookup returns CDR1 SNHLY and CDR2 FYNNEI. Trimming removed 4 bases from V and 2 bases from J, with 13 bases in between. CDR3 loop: CASSGPLAPTDTQYF. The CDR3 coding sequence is TGTGCCAGCAGTGGTCCCTTAGCCCCCACAGATACGCAGTATTTT.

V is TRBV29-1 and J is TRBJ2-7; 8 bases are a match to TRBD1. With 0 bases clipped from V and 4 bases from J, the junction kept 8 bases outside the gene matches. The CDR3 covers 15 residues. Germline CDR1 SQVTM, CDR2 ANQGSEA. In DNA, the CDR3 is TGCAGCGTTGAAGATAGGCAGGGGGCGTCGTACGAGCAGTACTTC. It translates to CSVEDRQGASYEQYF.

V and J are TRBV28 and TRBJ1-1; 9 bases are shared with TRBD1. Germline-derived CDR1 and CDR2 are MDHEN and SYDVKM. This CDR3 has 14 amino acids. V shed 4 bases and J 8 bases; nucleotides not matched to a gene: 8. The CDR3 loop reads CASSSYNRGLEAFF. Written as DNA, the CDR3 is TGTGCCAGCAGTTCGTACAACAGGGGGCTCGAAGCTTTCTTT.

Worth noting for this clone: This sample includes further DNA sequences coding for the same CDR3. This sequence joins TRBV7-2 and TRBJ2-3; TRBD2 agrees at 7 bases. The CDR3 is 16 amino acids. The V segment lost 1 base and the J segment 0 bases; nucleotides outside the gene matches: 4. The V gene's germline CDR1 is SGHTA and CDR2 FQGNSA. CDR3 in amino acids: CASSLVGSGSTDTQYF. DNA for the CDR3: TGTGCCAGCAGCTTAGTTGGTAGCGGGAGCACAGATACGCAGTATTTT. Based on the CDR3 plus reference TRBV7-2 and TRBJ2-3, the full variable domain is GAGVSQSPSNKVTEKGKDVELRCDPISGHTALYWYRQSLGQGLEFLIYFQGNSAPDKSGLPSDRFSAERTGGSVSTLTIQRTQQEDSAVYLCASSLVGSGSTDTQYFGPGTRLTVL.

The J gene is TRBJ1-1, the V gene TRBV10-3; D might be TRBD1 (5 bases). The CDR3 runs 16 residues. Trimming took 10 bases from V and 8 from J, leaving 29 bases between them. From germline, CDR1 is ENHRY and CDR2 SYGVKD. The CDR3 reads CATRDSGPGQVKEAFF. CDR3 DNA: TGTGCCACCCGCGACTCAGGCCCGGGGCAAGTGAAGGAAGCTTTCTTT.

The CDR3 sequence: CATSRDRTGGYTF. CDR3 coding DNA: TGTGCCACCAGCAGAGATAGGACAGGGGGCTACACCTTC. The rearrangement links TRBV15 to TRBJ1-2; TRBD1 matches 8 bases. Trimming removed 0 bases from V and 8 bases from J; junction bases left unmatched: 2. CDR1 is LNHNV, CDR2 YYDKDF, per germline (reference sequence). The CDR3 consists of 13 residues. The whole variable domain, remainder taken from reference TRBV15 and TRBJ1-2, is DAMVIQNPRYQVTQFGKPVTLSCSQTLNHNVMYWYQQKSSQAPKLLFHYYDKDFNNEADTPDNFQSRRPNTSFCFLDIRSPGLGDTAMYLCATSRDRTGGYTFGSGTRLTVV.

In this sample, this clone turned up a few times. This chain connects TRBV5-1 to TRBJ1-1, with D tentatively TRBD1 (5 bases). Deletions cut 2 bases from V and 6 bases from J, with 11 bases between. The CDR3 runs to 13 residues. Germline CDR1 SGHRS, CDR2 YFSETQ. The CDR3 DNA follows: TGCGCCAGCAGCTTAAATCAGGGCGCTGAAGCTTTCTTT. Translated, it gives CASSLNQGAEAFF.

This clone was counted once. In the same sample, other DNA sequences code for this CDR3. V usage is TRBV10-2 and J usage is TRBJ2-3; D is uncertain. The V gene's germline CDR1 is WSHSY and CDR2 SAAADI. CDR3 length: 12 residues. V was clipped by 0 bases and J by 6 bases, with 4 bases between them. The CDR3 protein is CASSESGDTQYF. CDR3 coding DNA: TGCGCCAGCAGTGAGTCGGGGGATACGCAGTATTTT.

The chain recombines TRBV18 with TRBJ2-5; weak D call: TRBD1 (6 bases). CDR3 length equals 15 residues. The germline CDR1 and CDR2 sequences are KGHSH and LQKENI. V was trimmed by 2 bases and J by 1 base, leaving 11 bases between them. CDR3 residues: CASSPMDRRQETQYF. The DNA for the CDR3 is TGTGCCAGCTCACCAATGGACAGACGCCAAGAGACCCAGTACTTC.

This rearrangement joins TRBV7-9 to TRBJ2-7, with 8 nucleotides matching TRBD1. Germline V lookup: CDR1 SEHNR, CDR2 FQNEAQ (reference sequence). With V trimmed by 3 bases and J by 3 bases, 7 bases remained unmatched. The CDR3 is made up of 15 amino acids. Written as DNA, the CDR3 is TGTGCCAGCAGCTTCTCCGGGACAGGTAACTACGAGCAGTACTTC. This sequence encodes CASSFSGTGNYEQYF. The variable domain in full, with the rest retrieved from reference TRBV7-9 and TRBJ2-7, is DTGVSQNPRHKITKRGQNVTFRCDPISEHNRLYWYRQTLGQGPEFLTYFQNEAQLEKSRLLSDRFSAERPKGSFSTLEIQRTEQGDSAMYLCASSFSGTGNYEQYFGPGTRLTVT.

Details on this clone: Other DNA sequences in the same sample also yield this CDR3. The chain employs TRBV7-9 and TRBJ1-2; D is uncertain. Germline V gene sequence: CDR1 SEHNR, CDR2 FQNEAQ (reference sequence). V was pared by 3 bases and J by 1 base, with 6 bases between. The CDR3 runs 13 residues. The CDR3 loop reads CASSFGSNYGYTF. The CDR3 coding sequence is TGTGCCAGCAGCTTTGGCAGTAACTATGGCTACACCTTC. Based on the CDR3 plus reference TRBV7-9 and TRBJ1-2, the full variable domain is DTGVSQNPRHKITKRGQNVTFRCDPISEHNRLYWYRQTLGQGPEFLTYFQNEAQLEKSRLLSDRFSAERPKGSFSTLEIQRTEQGDSAMYLCASSFGSNYGYTFGSGTRLTVV.

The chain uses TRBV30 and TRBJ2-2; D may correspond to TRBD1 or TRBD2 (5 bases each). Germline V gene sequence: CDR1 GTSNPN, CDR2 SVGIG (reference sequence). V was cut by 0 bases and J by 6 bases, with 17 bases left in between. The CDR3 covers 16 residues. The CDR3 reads CAWSVLGAANAGELFF. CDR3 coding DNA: TGTGCCTGGAGTGTACTCGGGGCAGCTAACGCCGGGGAGCTGTTTTTT.

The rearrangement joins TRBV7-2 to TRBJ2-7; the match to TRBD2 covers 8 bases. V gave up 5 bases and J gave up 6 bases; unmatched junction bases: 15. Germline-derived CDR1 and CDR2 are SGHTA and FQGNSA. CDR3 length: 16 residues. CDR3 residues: CASSPRGAGGSAEQYF. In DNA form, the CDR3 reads TGTGCCAGCAGCCCTAGGGGGGCGGGAGGTTCAGCCGAGCAGTACTTC.

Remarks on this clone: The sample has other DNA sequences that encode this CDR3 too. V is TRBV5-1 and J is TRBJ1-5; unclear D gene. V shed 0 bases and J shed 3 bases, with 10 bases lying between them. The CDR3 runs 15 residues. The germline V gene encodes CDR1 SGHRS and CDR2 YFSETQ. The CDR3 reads CASSLAGTANQPQHF. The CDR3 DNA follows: TGCGCCAGCAGCTTGGCAGGTACGGCCAATCAGCCCCAGCATTTT.

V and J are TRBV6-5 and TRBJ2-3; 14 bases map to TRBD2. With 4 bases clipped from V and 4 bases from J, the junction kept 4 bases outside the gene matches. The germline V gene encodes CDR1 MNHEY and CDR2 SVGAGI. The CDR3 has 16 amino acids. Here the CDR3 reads CASSFPGLAGADTQYF. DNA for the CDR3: TGTGCCAGCAGTTTCCCGGGACTAGCGGGAGCAGATACGCAGTATTTT.

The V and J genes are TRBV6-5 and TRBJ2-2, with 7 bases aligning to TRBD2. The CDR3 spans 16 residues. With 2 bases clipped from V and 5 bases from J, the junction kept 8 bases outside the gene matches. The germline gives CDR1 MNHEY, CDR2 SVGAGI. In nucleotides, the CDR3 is TGTGCCAGCAGTTACCTGGGGGGGAGCTTAACCGGGGAGCTGTTTTTT. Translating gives CASSYLGGSLTGELFF.

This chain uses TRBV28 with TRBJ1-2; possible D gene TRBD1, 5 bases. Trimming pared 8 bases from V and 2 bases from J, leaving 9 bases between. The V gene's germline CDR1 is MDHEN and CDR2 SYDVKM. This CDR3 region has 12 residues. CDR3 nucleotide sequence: TGTGCCAGCTGGGCAGGGAACTATGGCTACACCTTC. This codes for CASWAGNYGYTF.

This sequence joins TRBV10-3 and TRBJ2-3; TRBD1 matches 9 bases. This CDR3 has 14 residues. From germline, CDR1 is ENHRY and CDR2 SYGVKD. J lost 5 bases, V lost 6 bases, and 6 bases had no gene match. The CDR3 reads CAIRAGTGIDTQYF. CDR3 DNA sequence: TGTGCCATCAGAGCCGGGACAGGGATAGATACGCAGTATTTT.